This TCR beta chain was identified in a study of blood T cell repertoires in COVID-19. The wider study: From the United States, Italy and Spain came samples of acute and convalescent COVID-19. PBMCs, B-cell-depleted T cells, or T cells were the source of the cDNA or gDNA that made up the material.

This CDR3 is 14 amino acids long. Germline assignment: CDR1 MNHEY and CDR2 SVGAGI. With 2 bases removed from V and 5 bases from J, the gap between germline ends came to 12 bases. Original analysis: Estimated nucleated cell counts came from reference gene primer amplification. Sequencing used immunoSEQ multiplex PCR; TCRdb keeps in-frame clones, though not all of them. V, J and clone size are those of that table, while D and trimming were read from the DNA. This table has around 210,000 clones, 80% appearing once. The material sequenced was peripheral blood. The chain is built from TRBV6-5 and TRBJ1-2, with D maybe TRBD1 (5 bases). This clonotype originated in a woman in her seventies with acute or convalescent COVID-19. The CDR3 protein is CASSYGGAPYGYTF. In nucleotides, the CDR3 is TGTGCCAGCAGTTACGGCGGGGCACCGTATGGCTACACCTTC.